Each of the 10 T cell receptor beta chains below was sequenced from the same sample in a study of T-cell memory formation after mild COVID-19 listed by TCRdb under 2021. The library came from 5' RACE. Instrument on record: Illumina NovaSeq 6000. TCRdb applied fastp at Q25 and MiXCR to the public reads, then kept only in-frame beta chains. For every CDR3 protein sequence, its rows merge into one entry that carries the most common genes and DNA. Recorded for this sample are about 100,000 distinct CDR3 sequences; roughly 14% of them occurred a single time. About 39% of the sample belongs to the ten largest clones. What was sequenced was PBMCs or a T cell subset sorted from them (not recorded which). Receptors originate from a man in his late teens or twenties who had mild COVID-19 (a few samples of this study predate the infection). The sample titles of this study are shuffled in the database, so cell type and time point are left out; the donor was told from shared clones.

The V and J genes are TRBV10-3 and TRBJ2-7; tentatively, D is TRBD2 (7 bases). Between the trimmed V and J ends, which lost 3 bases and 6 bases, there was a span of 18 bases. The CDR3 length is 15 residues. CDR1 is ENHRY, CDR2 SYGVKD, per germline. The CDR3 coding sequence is TGTGCCATCAGTGAACGTGGCGGGGGCCCCTCCGAGCAGTACTTC. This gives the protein CAISERGGGPSEQYF.

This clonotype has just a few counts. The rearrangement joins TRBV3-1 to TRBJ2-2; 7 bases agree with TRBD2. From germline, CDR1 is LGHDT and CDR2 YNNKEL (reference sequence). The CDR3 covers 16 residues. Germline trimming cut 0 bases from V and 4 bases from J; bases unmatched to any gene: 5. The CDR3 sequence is CASSQEVGRVTGELFF. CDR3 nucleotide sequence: TGTGCCAGCAGCCAAGAAGTGGGGAGGGTCACCGGGGAGCTGTTTTTT.

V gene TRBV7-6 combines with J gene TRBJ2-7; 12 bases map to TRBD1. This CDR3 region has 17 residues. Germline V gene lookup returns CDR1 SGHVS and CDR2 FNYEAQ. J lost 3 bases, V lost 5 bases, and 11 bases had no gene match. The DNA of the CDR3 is TGTGCCAGCAGCGGAATAGGGGGACAGGGGGCAATCTACGAGCAGTACTTC. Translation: CASSGIGGQGAIYEQYF. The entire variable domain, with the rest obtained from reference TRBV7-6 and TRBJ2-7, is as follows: GAGVSQSPRYKVTKRGQDVALRCDPISGHVSLYWYRQALGQGPEFLTYFNYEAQQDKSGLPNDRFSAERPEGSISTLTIQRTEQRDSAMYRCASSGIGGQGAIYEQYFGPGTRLTVT.

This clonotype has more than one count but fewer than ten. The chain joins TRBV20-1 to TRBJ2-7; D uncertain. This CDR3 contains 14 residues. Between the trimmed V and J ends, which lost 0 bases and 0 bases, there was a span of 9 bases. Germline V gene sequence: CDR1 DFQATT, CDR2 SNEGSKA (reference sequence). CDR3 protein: CSARDLYSSYEQYF. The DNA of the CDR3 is TGCAGTGCTAGAGATCTGTACAGCTCCTACGAGCAGTACTTC.

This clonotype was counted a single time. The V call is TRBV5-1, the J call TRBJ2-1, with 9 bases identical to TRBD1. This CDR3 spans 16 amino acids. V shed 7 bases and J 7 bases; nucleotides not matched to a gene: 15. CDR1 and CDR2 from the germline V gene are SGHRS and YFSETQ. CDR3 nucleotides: TGCGCCAGCGGCTCCCCCGGGACAGGGTTAGCAAATGAGCAGTTCTTC. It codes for CASGSPGTGLANEQFF.

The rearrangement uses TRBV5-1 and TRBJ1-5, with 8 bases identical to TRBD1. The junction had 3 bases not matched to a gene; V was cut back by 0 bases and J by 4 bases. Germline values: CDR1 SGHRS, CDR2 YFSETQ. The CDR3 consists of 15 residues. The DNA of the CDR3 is TGCGCCAGCAGCTTGGCCACAGGGGGTAATCAGCCCCAGCATTTT. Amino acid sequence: CASSLATGGNQPQHF.

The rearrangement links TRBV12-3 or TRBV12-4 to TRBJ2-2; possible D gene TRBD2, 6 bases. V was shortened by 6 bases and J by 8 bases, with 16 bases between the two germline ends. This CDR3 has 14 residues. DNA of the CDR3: TGTGCCAGCAGGGAACGGGACTCAGAGGGGGAGCTGTTTTTT. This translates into CASRERDSEGELFF.

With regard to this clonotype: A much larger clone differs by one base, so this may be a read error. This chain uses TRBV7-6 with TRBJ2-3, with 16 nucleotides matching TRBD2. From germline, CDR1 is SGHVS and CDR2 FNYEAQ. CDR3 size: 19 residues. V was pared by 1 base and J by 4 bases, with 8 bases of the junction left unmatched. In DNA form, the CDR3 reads TGTGCCAGCAGCTTAGGCCAGGGACTAGCGGGGGGGCCGTCAGATACGCAGTATTTT. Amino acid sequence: CASSLGQGLAGGPSDTQYF.

The CDR3 DNA is TGCGCCAGCAGCCAAGTCCTTGCTAGCGGGAGACACAATGAGCAGTTCTTC. Residues: CASSQVLASGRHNEQFF. The chain uses TRBV4-3 and TRBJ2-1, with 10 bases identical to TRBD2. The V gene's germline CDR1 is LGHNA and CDR2 YSLEER. The CDR3 spans 17 residues. V dropped 1 base and J dropped 5; count of bases not matched to a gene: 8.

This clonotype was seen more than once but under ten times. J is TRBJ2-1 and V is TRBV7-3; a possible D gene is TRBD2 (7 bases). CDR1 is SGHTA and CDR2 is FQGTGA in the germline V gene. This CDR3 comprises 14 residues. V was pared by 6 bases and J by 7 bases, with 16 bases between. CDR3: CASSYGGAENEQFF. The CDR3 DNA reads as TGTGCCAGCAGTTATGGGGGGGCCGAGAATGAGCAGTTCTTC.